The clone carrying this T cell receptor (beta chain) showed up many times. Antigen specificity is unknown. This specimen belongs to a study of T cells in Graves' hyperthyroidism and ophthalmopathy. Overall study: Peripheral blood draws took place at initial diagnosis, ahead of any treatment.

The study's findings and limits: Blood also held most thyroid clonotypes expanded beyond 0.001. A model built on 13 V-J features separated ophthalmopathy from stable hyperthyroidism.

RNA transcripts yielded amplified TCR beta CDR3 regions. The HTBI set primed first-round TCR CDR3 RT-PCR. TCRdb recomputed calls from the multiplex PCR reads with MiXCR, one row per CDR3 protein. This repertoire shows around 600,000 distinct CDR3 sequences, approximately 15% found once; its top ten account for approximately 12%. The CDR3 sequence is 14 residues long. V lost 3 bases and J lost 6; bases outside the gene matches: 3. Source material: blood. This receptor was obtained from a woman aged 45 to 65 with Graves' ophthalmopathy. The rearrangement links TRBV12-3 or TRBV12-4 to TRBJ1-4; 8 bases line up with TRBD1. CDR3 sequence: CASSLTGVDEKLFF. Here the CDR3 DNA reads TGTGCCAGCAGTTTGACAGGGGTGGATGAAAAACTGTTTTTT.